The 30 T cell receptor beta chains presented below share a single source sample, sequenced in a study of blood T cell repertoires in COVID-19 (dated by TCRdb to 2018 to 2021). Library prep was done by the immunoSEQ multiplex PCR assay. Imported from immuneACCESS, the table was reduced by TCRdb to in-frame sequences with V and J called. These copies leave out some clones; in studies compared against another copy, an unresolved V gene accounts for under half, and the cause of the remainder is not known. The table for this sample lists some 200,000 clones; 70% to 90% of them were counted only once. 8.5% to 12% of the sample belongs to the ten largest clones. The sequencing input was peripheral blood. These receptors were obtained from an elderly woman with acute or convalescent COVID-19.

This chain joins TRBV3-1 (or the pseudogene TRBV3-2) and TRBJ1-2; D unresolved. The CDR3 has 16 residues. V dropped 4 bases and J dropped 2 bases, with 17 bases sitting between them. The V gene's germline CDR1 is LGHDT and CDR2 YNNKEL (reference sequence). This CDR3 reads CASSREGSGNNYGYTF. The CDR3 DNA reads TGTGCCAGCAGCCGGGAGGGATCAGGTAACAACTATGGCTACACCTTC.

This clone was seen only once. CDR3 in DNA: TGTGCCAGCAGGGGGGGGGTGGACTACGAGCAGTACTTC. This codes for CASRGGVDYEQYF. The V call is TRBV2, the J call TRBJ2-7; 7 bases fit TRBD2. This CDR3 region has 13 residues. The V and J ends lost 6 bases and 3 bases, in that order; junction bases with no gene match: 5. Germline lookup yields CDR1 SNHLY and CDR2 FYNNEI.

V is TRBV10-3 and J is TRBJ1-2; 10 bases agree with TRBD1. V lost 7 bases, J lost 1 base, and 3 bases stayed unmatched. Looked up from germline, CDR1 is ENHRY and CDR2 is SYGVKD. This CDR3 has 14 residues. CDR3 region: CAIKTGGINYGYTF. CDR3 nucleotide sequence: TGTGCCATCAAGACAGGGGGCATTAACTATGGCTACACCTTC.

The CDR3 sequence is CASSSLDRTQETQYF. For the CDR3, the DNA is TGTGCCAGCAGCTCATTAGACAGGACCCAAGAGACCCAGTACTTC. The V call is TRBV5-6, the J call TRBJ2-5, with a tentative D call TRBD1 (6 bases). CDR1 is SGHDT, CDR2 YYEEEE, per germline. Between the trimmed V and J ends, which lost 3 bases and 1 base, there was a span of 13 bases. The CDR3 runs to 15 residues.

This clone has only a few counts. V usage is TRBV24-1 and J usage is TRBJ2-3; 8 bases agree with TRBD1. This CDR3 region has 13 residues. Unmatched junction bases numbered 3, after V lost 9 bases and J lost 2 bases. Germline CDR1 is KGHDR and CDR2 is SFDVKD. The CDR3 reads CATADRVTDTQYF. The CDR3, as DNA: TGTGCCACCGCGGACAGGGTCACAGATACGCAGTATTTT.

The V gene is TRBV5-8, the J gene TRBJ2-5, with 8 bases that match TRBD2. This CDR3 region has 18 residues. The V and J ends lost 4 bases and 5 bases, in that order; junction bases with no gene match: 19. Germline V CDR1 and CDR2: SGHTS, YDEGEE. CDR3 in amino acids: CASSPGAGAQLWGETQYF. The CDR3 bases are TGTGCCAGCAGCCCCGGAGCGGGGGCGCAGCTCTGGGGGGAGACCCAGTACTTC.

The chain has TRBV27 and TRBJ1-1; D gene unclear. The germline CDR1 and CDR2 sequences are MNHEY and SMNVEV (reference sequence). The CDR3 consists of 14 residues. V lost 9 bases and J lost 0, with 14 bases in between. CDR3 nucleotides: TGTGCCAGTTCCAGAGCCGGGGTGAACACTGAAGCTTTCTTT. Translation gives CASSRAGVNTEAFF.

V is TRBV30 and J is TRBJ2-1; D gene uncertain. From germline, CDR1 is GTSNPN and CDR2 SVGIG (reference sequence). V lost 0 bases and J lost 3, with 9 bases in between. CDR3 length: 14 amino acids. In nucleotides, the CDR3 is TGTGCCTGGAGTGTTAGTCCCGGCTACAATGAGCAGTTCTTC. Translating gives CAWSVSPGYNEQFF. Drawing the rest from reference TRBV30 and TRBJ2-1, the complete variable domain is SQTIHQWPATLVQPVGSPLSLECTVEGTSNPNLYWYRQAAGRGLQLLFYSVGIGQISSEVPQNLSASRPQDRQFILSSKKLLLSDSGFYLCAWSVSPGYNEQFFGPGTRLTVL.

This chain uses TRBV11-3 with TRBJ1-5; D is unclear. CDR1 is SGHNT and CDR2 is YENEEA in the germline V gene. The V end was cut by 0 bases, the J end by 5 bases, with 5 bases between. The CDR3 loop spans 13 amino acids. CDR3: CASSLESDQPQHF. The CDR3 bases are TGTGCCAGCAGCTTAGAGTCCGATCAGCCCCAGCATTTT. The full variable domain, rest sourced from reference TRBV11-3 and TRBJ1-5, is EAGVVQSPRYKIIEKKQPVAFWCNPISGHNTLYWYLQNLGQGPELLIRYENEEAVDDSQLPKDRFSAERLKGVDSTLKIQPAELGDSAVYLCASSLESDQPQHFGDGTRLSIL.

This chain joins TRBV10-3 and TRBJ1-4; 9 bases line up with TRBD1. The ends lost 2 bases at V and 6 bases at J; junction bases unmatched: 4. Germline loops: CDR1 ENHRY, CDR2 SYGVKD. The CDR3 is made up of 15 amino acids. CDR3 bases: TGTGCCATCAGTGAGCCACAGGGGGCGGATGAAAAACTGTTTTTT. This codes for CAISEPQGADEKLFF.

The chain employs TRBV4-3 and TRBJ2-7; 7 nucleotides line up with TRBD1. V shed 2 bases, J shed 0 bases, and the junction held 4 bases outside the gene matches. Per the germline V gene, CDR1 is LGHNA and CDR2 is YSLEER. CDR3 length: 15 amino acids. CDR3 coding DNA: TGCGCCAGCAGCCAAACCGACAGGGTCTCCTACGAGCAGTACTTC. Amino acids: CASSQTDRVSYEQYF.

On this clone: Other DNA sequences within the sample encode an identical CDR3. This sequence joins TRBV18 and TRBJ1-2; no firm D call. Germline CDR1 is KGHSH and CDR2 is LQKENI. The CDR3 spans 13 residues. The ends were cut back, 3 bases at V and 2 bases at J, with 7 bases in the middle. DNA of the CDR3: TGTGCCAGCTCACCCGCCGAGAACTATGGCTACACCTTC. It codes for CASSPAENYGYTF.

The rearrangement uses TRBV5-5 and TRBJ2-1; 12 nucleotides line up with TRBD1. Germline V lookup: CDR1 SGHKS, CDR2 YYEKEE (reference sequence). The CDR3 contains 15 residues. J gave up 12 bases and V 4 bases, and 11 bases lay outside the gene matches. The DNA of the CDR3 is TGTGCCAGCAGCCCGCCGGGACAGGGGGCGTTTGCGCAGTTCTTC. Translating it yields CASSPPGQGAFAQFF.

The CDR3 DNA is TGTGCCAGCAGCTTCGACAGGGAGACCTACGAGCAGTACTTC. Translation gives CASSFDRETYEQYF. The rearrangement links TRBV7-3 to TRBJ2-7, with 7 nucleotides matching TRBD1. The junction had 4 bases not matched to a gene; V was cut back by 3 bases and J by 2 bases. The germline V gene has CDR1 SGHTA and CDR2 FQGTGA. The CDR3 extends over 14 amino acids.

The V and J genes are TRBV10-3 and TRBJ2-1, with D perhaps matching TRBD2 (6 bases). The CDR3 has 16 amino acids. The germline gives CDR1 ENHRY, CDR2 SYGVKD. The ends were cut back, 4 bases at V and 7 bases at J, with 20 bases in the middle. The CDR3 DNA is TGTGCCATCAGTGGTAACGGGAGTCGAGGGGCGAATGAGCAGTTCTTC. This gives the protein CAISGNGSRGANEQFF.

This clone was seen a handful of times. In nucleotides, the CDR3 is TGTGCCAGCAGCCCCGAGACAGGGGCGAAGACCTCTGGAAACACCATATATTTT. Translating it yields CASSPETGAKTSGNTIYF. This rearrangement joins TRBV9 to TRBJ1-3; TRBD1 agrees at 8 bases. CDR3 size: 18 residues. The V segment lost 4 bases and the J segment 0 bases; nucleotides outside the gene matches: 12. Germline CDR1 reads SGDLS; CDR2 reads YYNGEE. The full variable domain, completed using reference TRBV9 and TRBJ1-3, is DSGVTQTPKHLITATGQRVTLRCSPRSGDLSVYWYQQSLDQGLQFLIQYYNGEERAKGNILERFSAQQFPDLHSELNLSSLELGDSALYFCASSPETGAKTSGNTIYFGEGSWLTVV.

The V gene is TRBV5-5, the J gene TRBJ2-5; no reliable D call. The CDR3 runs 14 residues. Germline V lookup: CDR1 SGHKS, CDR2 YYEKEE (reference sequence). The V and J ends lost 2 bases and 4 bases respectively, with 12 bases between them. Written as DNA, the CDR3 is TGTGCCAGCAGCTTAGGCGGTGGCCGAGAGACCCAGTACTTC. Protein product: CASSLGGGRETQYF.

This clone appeared once. The chain recombines TRBV11-3 with TRBJ1-2; D gene uncertain. CDR1 is SGHNT, CDR2 YENEEA, per germline. The CDR3 runs to 13 residues. The V and J ends lost 8 bases and 5 bases respectively, with 15 bases between them. CDR3 region: CASAGRQAYGYTF. CDR3 DNA: TGTGCCAGCGCCGGTCGGCAGGCTTATGGCTACACCTTC. The full variable domain, completed using reference TRBV11-3 and TRBJ1-2, is EAGVVQSPRYKIIEKKQPVAFWCNPISGHNTLYWYLQNLGQGPELLIRYENEEAVDDSQLPKDRFSAERLKGVDSTLKIQPAELGDSAVYLCASAGRQAYGYTFGSGTRLTVV.

The rearrangement joins TRBV7-8 to TRBJ2-5; 7 bases match TRBD1. Germline values: CDR1 SGHVS, CDR2 FQNEAQ. With V trimmed by 3 bases and J by 5 bases, 12 bases remained unmatched. The CDR3 runs to 16 residues. The DNA for the CDR3 is TGTGCCAGCAGCTTTGTAGTACAGGGGAATTTGGAGACCCAGTACTTC. Protein: CASSFVVQGNLETQYF.

The chain couples TRBV10-1 to TRBJ2-4, with D maybe TRBD1 (5 bases). Trimming removed 3 bases from V and 4 bases from J, with 13 bases in between. The CDR3 has 15 residues. Looked up from germline, CDR1 is WNHNN and CDR2 is SYGVQD (reference sequence). The CDR3 here is CASSDEVPGKNIQYF. The CDR3 bases are TGCGCCAGCAGTGACGAAGTACCAGGGAAAAACATTCAGTACTTC.

The chain employs TRBV11-3 and TRBJ2-1; D might be TRBD1 (6 bases). From germline, CDR1 is SGHNT and CDR2 YENEEA. The CDR3 length is 10 residues. V lost 5 bases, J lost 13 bases, and 9 bases lay in between. The CDR3, as DNA: TGTGCCAGCAGCGCAGGGGTCCAGTTCTTC. Its translation is CASSAGVQFF.

This chain uses TRBV19 with TRBJ1-5; 9 bases are a match to TRBD1. V dropped 3 bases and J dropped 2; count of bases not matched to a gene: 2. CDR1 is LNHDA, CDR2 SQIVND, per germline (reference sequence). This CDR3 has 15 residues. Here the CDR3 DNA reads TGTGCCAGTAGTATTACAGGGGGCCGCAATCAGCCCCAGCATTTT. Its protein is CASSITGGRNQPQHF.

In the case of this clone: At one end the junction does not follow the germline gene, possibly because of a read error. This chain uses TRBV28 with TRBJ2-5; D might be TRBD2 (5 bases). CDR1 is MDHEN, CDR2 SYDVKM, per germline. The CDR3 has 13 residues. The CDR3 loop is CASSFSGRLAPDF. CDR3 sequence (DNA): TGTGCCAGCAGTTTCAGCGGACGTCTTGCCCCAGACTTC.

Only one count was recorded for this clone. The J gene is TRBJ2-1, the V gene TRBV27; 12 bases fit TRBD2. Germline V lookup: CDR1 MNHEY, CDR2 SMNVEV (reference sequence). J gave up 10 bases and V 10 bases, and 8 bases lay outside the gene matches. The CDR3 is made up of 13 amino acids. In DNA, the CDR3 is TGTGCCACTTTGGGACTAGCGGGCCGAGAGCAGTTCTTC. Translated, it gives CATLGLAGREQFF.

The chain has TRBV12-3 or TRBV12-4 and TRBJ1-1; D gene unclear. The V end lost 6 bases, the J end lost 3 bases, and 11 bases lay between the germline ends. This CDR3 spans 13 amino acids. The CDR3 nucleotides are TGTGCCAGCAGCTTTACGCAGGACACTGAAGCTTTCTTT. Translating gives CASSFTQDTEAFF.

The rearrangement uses TRBV6-5 and TRBJ1-4; tentative D call: TRBD1 (6 bases). Germline loops: CDR1 MNHEY, CDR2 SVGAGI. There are 13 residues in the CDR3. Trimming took off 9 bases at V and 8 bases at J, with 16 bases between the two ends. The CDR3 reads CASTSTGKEKLFF. The CDR3 DNA follows: TGTGCCAGTACCTCCACAGGGAAGGAAAAACTGTTTTTT.

V gene TRBV6-5 combines with J gene TRBJ1-1; 9 bases line up with TRBD1. V lost 6 bases, J lost 4 bases, and 9 bases stayed unmatched. Per germline, CDR1 MNHEY and CDR2 SVGAGI. This CDR3 is built from 15 residues. CDR3 loop: CASRDRGVGGTEAFF. CDR3 nucleotides: TGTGCCAGCAGGGACAGGGGAGTGGGCGGCACTGAAGCTTTCTTT.

The rearrangement uses TRBV11-3 and TRBJ2-7, with 8 nucleotides matching TRBD2. V was clipped by 4 bases and J by 2 bases; unmatched bases: 16. The CDR3 has 18 residues. Per the germline V gene, CDR1 is SGHNT and CDR2 is YENEEA. The CDR3 loop reads CASSSLLPGLGNPYEQYF. The DNA for the CDR3 is TGTGCCAGCAGCTCCTTACTACCGGGACTAGGTAATCCCTACGAGCAGTACTTC.

This clone was seen a single time. The chain combines TRBV19 with TRBJ1-6; D ambiguous. The CDR3 is 13 amino acids. Trimming cost V 7 bases and J 8 bases, with 12 bases left between them. The germline gives CDR1 LNHDA, CDR2 SQIVND (reference sequence). Here the CDR3 reads CASMETDDSPLHF. CDR3 DNA sequence: TGTGCCAGTATGGAGACGGATGATTCACCCCTCCACTTT.

This chain joins TRBV5-4 and TRBJ2-7, with 11 bases matching TRBD1. V was clipped by 4 bases and J by 0 bases; unmatched bases: 3. The CDR3 contains 15 residues. In germline, CDR1 is SGHNT, CDR2 YYREEE (reference sequence). CDR3 region: CASSVGTGGSYEQYF. The CDR3 nucleotides read TGTGCCAGCAGCGTAGGGACAGGGGGCTCCTACGAGCAGTACTTC.